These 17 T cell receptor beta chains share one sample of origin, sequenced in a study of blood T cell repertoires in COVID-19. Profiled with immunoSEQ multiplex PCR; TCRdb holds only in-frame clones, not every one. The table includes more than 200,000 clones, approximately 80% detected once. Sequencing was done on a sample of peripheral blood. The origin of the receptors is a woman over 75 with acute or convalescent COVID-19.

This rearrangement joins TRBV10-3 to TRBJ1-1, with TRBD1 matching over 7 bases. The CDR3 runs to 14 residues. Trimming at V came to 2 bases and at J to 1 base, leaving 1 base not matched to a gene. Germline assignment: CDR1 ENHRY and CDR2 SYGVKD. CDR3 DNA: TGTGCCATCAGTGAGCGGGACAGGAACACTGAAGCTTTCTTT. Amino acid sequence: CAISERDRNTEAFF.

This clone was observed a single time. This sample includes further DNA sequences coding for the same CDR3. CDR3 sequence reads: CASSQDRGAGYTF. The DNA for the CDR3 is TGTGCCAGCAGCCAGGACAGGGGGGCTGGCTACACCTTC. The rearrangement links TRBV4-2 to TRBJ1-2; TRBD1 matches at 10 bases. V shed 3 bases, J shed 7 bases, and the junction held 2 bases outside the gene matches. The CDR3 length is 13 residues. Germline values: CDR1 LGHNA, CDR2 YNFKEQ.

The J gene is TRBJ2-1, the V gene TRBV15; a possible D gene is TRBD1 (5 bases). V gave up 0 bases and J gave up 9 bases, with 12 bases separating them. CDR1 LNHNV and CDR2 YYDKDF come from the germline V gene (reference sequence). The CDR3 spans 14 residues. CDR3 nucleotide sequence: TGTGCCACCAGCAGAGATAGGGGCTTGGGTGAGCAGTTCTTC. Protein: CATSRDRGLGEQFF.

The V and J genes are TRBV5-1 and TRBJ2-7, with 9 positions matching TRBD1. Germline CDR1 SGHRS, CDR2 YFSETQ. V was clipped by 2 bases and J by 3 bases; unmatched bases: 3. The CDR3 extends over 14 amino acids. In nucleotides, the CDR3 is TGCGCCAGCAGCTTTACAGGGGGCCTCTACGAGCAGTACTTC. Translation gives CASSFTGGLYEQYF.

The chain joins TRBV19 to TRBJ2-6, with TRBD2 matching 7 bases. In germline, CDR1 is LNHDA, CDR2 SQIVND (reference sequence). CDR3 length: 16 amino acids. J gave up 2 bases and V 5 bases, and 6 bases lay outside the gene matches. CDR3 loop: CASSPAGRAGANVLTF. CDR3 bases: TGTGCCAGTAGTCCTGCGGGGAGGGCTGGGGCCAACGTCCTGACTTTC.

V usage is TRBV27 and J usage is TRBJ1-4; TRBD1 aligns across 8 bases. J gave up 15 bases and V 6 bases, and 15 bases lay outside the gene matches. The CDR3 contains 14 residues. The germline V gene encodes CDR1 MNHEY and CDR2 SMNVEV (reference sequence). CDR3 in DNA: TGTGCCAGCAGGGCCTCGACAGGGGTTGGCTCCTTGTTTTTT. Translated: CASRASTGVGSLFF.

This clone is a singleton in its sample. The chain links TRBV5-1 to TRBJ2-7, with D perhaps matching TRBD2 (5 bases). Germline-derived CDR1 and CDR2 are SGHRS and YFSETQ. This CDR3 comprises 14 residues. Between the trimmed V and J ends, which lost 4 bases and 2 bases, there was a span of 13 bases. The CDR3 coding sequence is TGCGCCAGCAGCATCGGACTTGATCCCTACGAGCAGTACTTC. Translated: CASSIGLDPYEQYF.

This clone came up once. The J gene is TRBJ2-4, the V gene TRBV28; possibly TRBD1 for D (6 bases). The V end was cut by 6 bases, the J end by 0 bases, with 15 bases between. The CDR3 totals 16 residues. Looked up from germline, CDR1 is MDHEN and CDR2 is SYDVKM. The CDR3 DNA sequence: TGTGCCAGCAGATCCGGACAGAAGCTAGCCAAAAACATTCAGTACTTC. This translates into CASRSGQKLAKNIQYF.

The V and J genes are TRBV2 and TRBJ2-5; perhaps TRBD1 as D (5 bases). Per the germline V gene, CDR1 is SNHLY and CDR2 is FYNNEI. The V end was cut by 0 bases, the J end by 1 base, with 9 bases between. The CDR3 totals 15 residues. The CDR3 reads CASSEAGAPQETQYF. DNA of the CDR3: TGTGCCAGCAGTGAAGCAGGGGCCCCCCAAGAGACCCAGTACTTC. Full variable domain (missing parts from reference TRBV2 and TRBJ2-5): EPEVTQTPSHQVTQMGQEVILRCVPISNHLYFYWYRQILGQKVEFLVSFYNNEISEKSEIFDDQFSVERPDGSNFTLKIRSTKLEDSAMYFCASSEAGAPQETQYFGPGTRLLVL.

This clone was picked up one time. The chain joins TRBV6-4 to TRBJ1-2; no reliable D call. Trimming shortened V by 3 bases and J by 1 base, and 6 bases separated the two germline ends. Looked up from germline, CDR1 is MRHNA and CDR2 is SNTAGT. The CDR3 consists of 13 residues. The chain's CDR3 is CASSETINYGYTF. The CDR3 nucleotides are TGTGCCAGCAGTGAAACAATTAACTATGGCTACACCTTC.

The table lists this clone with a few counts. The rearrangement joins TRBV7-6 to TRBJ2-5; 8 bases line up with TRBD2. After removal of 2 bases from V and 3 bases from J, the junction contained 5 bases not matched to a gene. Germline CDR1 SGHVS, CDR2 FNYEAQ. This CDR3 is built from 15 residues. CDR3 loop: CASSLRAGVEETQYF. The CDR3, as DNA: TGTGCCAGCAGCTTACGAGCGGGGGTGGAAGAGACCCAGTACTTC.

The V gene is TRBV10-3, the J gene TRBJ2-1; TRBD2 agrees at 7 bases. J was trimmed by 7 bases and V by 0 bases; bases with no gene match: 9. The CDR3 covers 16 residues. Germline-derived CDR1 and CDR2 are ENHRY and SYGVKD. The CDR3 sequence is CAISESSGKGLNEQFF. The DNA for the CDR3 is TGTGCCATCAGTGAGTCAAGCGGGAAAGGTTTGAATGAGCAGTTCTTC.

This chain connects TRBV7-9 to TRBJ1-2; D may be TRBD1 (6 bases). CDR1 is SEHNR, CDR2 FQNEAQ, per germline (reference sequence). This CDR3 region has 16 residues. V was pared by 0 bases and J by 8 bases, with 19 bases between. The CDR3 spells CASSLARTAGPLGYTF. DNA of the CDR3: TGTGCCAGCAGCTTAGCGCGGACAGCCGGGCCCCTCGGCTACACCTTC.

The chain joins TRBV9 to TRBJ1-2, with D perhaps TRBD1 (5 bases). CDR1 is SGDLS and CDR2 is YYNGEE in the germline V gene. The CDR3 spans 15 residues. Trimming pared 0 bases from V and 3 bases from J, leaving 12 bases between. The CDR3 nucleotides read TGTGCCAGCAGCGTAGATGGGGCGGAATACTATGGCTACACCTTC. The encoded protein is CASSVDGAEYYGYTF.

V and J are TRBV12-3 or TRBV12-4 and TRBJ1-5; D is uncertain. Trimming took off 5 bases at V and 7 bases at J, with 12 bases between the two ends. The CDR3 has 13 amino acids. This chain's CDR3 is CASSPLREQPQHF. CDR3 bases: TGTGCCAGCAGTCCCCTGAGGGAGCAGCCCCAGCATTTT.

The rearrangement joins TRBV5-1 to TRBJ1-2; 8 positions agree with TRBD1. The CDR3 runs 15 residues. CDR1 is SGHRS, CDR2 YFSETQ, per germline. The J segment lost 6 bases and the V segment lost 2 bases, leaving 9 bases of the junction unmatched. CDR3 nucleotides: TGCGCCAGCAGCTTACTCACAGGGGGTAGCCATGGCTACACCTTC. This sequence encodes CASSLLTGGSHGYTF.

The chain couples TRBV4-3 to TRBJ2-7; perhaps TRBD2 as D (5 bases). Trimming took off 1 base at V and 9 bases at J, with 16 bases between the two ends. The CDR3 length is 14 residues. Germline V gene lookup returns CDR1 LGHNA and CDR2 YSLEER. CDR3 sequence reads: CASSQGYRRTGQYF. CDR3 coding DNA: TGCGCCAGCAGCCAAGGATACCGGCGGACTGGGCAGTACTTC.